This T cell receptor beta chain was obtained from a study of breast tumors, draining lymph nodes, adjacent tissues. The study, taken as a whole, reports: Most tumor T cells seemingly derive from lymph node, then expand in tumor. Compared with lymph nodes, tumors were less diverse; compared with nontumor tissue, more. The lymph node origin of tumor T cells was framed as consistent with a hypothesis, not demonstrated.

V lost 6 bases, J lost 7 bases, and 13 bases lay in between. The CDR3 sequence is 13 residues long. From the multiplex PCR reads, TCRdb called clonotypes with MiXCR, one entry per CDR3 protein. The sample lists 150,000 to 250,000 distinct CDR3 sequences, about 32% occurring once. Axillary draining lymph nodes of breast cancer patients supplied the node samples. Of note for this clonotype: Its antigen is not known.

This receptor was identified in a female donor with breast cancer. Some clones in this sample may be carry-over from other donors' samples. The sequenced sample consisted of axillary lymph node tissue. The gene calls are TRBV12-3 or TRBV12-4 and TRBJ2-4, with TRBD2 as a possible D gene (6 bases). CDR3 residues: CASREGVENIQYF. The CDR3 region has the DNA TGTGCCAGCAGGGAGGGAGTGGAGAACATTCAGTACTTC.